The clone carrying this T cell receptor (beta chain) was seen only a few times. Its antigen is undetermined. The CDR3 totals 13 residues. Germline V gene sequence: CDR1 SGHVS, CDR2 FNYEAQ. The V gene lost 1 base and the J gene lost 6 bases, with 7 bases spanning the gap. Then a second PCR, running roughly 7 to 11 cycles, was carried out with a sample-barcoded 5' primer and a J-beta primer mix. MiXCR, applied by TCRdb to the 5' RACE reads, yields one record per CDR3 protein. The sample lists under 1,100,000 distinct CDR3 sequences, roughly a quarter occurring once. The source of the sample is a study of blood T cells in healthy people across ages. Overall study findings and caveats: Older age coincided with a roughly linear decline in TCR beta diversity per million T cells.

The same sample was also studied in work on T cells of mothers and their children.

The TCR sequence derives from a girl aged 2-15 years in good health. Sequencing used blood. This chain connects TRBV7-6 to TRBJ2-1; D remains unclear. The CDR3 spells CASSLEWVNEQFF. The DNA for the CDR3 is TGTGCCAGCAGCTTAGAATGGGTCAATGAGCAGTTCTTC.